This T cell receptor beta chain was identified during a study of beta chain features in type 1 diabetes. Since all of the isolated RNA was reverse transcribed, expressed TCRB transcripts were what got sequenced. TCRdb's table, derived via immunoSEQ multiplex PCR, lists solely in-frame clones and lacks some. The profile shows fewer than 650,000 clones, around a sixth of them singletons. This CDR3 has 14 amino acids. Germline trimming cut 2 bases from V and 4 bases from J; bases unmatched to any gene: 2. Germline CDR1 reads SGHDT; CDR2 reads YYEEEE. The chain uses TRBV5-6 and TRBJ2-3; TRBD2 matches 9 bases. Sequencing was carried out using naive CD4+ T cells from blood. The receptor was derived from a man between 18 and 35 years old in good health. Here the CDR3 reads CASSLTSGPDTQYF. DNA of the CDR3: TGTGCCAGCAGCTTAACTAGCGGGCCAGATACGCAGTATTTT.